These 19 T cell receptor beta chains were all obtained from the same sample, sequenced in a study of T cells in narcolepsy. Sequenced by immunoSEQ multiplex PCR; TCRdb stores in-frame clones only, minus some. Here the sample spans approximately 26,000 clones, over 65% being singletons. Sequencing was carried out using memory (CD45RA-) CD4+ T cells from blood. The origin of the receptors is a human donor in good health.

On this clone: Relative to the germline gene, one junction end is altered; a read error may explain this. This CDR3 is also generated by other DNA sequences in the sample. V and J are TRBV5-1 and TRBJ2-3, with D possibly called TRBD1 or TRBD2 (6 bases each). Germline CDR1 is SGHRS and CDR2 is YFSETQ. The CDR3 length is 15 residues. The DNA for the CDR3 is TGCGCCAGTAGCTCTAGAGGGGGGAGCACAGATACGCAGTATTTT. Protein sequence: CASSSRGGSTDTQYF.

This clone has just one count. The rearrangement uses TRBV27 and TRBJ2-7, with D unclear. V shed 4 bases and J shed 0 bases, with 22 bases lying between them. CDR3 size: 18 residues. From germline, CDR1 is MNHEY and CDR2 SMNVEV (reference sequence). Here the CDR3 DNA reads TGTGCCAGCAGTTCTACCTTAAAAACACAGAAGAGCTCCTACGAGCAGTACTTC. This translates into CASSSTLKTQKSSYEQYF.

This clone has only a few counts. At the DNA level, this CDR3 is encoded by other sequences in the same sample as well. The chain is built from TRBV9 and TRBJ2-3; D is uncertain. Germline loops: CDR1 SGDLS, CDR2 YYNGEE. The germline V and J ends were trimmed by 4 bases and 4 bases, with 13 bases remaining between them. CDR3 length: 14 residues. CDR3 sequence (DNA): TGTGCCAGCAGCCCCACACGGGCCGCAGATACGCAGTATTTT. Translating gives CASSPTRAADTQYF.

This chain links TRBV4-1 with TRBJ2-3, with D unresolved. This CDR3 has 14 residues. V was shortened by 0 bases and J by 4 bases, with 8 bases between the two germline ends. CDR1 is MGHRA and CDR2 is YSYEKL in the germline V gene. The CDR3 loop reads CASSQDPRPDTQYF. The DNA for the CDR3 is TGCGCCAGCAGCCAAGATCCTAGGCCAGATACGCAGTATTTT.

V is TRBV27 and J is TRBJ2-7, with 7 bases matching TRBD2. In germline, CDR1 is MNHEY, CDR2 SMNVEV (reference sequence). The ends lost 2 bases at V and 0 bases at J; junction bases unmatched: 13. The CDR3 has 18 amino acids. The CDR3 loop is CASSLRTTTAGVSYEQYF. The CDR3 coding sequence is TGTGCCAGCAGTTTACGGACGACAACGGCGGGAGTCTCCTACGAGCAGTACTTC.

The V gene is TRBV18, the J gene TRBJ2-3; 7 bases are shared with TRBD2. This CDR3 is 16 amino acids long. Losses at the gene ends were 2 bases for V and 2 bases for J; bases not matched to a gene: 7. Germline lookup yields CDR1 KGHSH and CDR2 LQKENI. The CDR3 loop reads CASSPTSDPYTDTQYF. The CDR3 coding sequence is TGTGCCAGCTCACCAACTAGCGACCCCTACACAGATACGCAGTATTTT.

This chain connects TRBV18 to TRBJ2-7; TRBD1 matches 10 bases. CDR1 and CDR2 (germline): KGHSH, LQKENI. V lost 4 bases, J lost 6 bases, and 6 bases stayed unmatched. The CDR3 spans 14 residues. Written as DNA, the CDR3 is TGTGCCAGCTCACTTACCGGGACAGGGGTCGAGCAGTACTTC. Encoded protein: CASSLTGTGVEQYF.

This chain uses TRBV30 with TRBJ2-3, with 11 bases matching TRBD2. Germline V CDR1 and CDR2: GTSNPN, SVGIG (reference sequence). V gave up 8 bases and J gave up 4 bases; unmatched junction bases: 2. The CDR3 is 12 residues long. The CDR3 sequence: CARGLAADTQYF. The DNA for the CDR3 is TGTGCCCGGGGACTAGCGGCAGATACGCAGTATTTT.

CDR3 nucleotides: TGTGCCACCAGCAGAGAGGAAGGACAGCGGACACAGTTCTTC. It is translated as CATSREEGQRTQFF. The chain carries TRBV15 and TRBJ2-1; TRBD1 might be the D (6 bases). Germline CDR1 is LNHNV and CDR2 is YYDKDF (reference sequence). Trimming left V 0 bases short and J 13 bases short, with 16 bases between. This CDR3 has 14 amino acids.

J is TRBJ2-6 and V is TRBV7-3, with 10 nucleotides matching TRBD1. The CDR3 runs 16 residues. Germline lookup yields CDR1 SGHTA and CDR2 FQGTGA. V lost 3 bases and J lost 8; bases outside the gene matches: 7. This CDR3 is CASSLTGGIGTNVLTF. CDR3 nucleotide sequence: TGTGCCAGCAGCTTGACAGGGGGCATCGGGACCAACGTCCTGACTTTC.

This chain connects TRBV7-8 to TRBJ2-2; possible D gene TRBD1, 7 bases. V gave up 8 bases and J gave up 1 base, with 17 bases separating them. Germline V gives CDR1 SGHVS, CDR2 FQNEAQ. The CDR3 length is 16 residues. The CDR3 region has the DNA TGTGCCAGCCTCGCGGGGCAGGGGGGGAACACCGGGGAGCTGTTTTTT. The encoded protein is CASLAGQGGNTGELFF.

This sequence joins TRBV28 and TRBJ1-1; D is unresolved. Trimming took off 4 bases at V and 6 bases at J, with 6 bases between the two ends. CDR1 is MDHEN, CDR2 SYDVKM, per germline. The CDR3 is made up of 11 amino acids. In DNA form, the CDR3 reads TGTGCCAGCAGTTCCGCGGCTGAAGCTTTCTTT. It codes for CASSSAAEAFF.

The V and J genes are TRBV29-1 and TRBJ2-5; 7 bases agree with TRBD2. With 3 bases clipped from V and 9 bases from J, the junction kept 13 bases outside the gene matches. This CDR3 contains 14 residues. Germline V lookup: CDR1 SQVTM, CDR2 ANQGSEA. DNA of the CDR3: TGCAGCGTTGAGGGAGGGATACAGGTGCTGGCCCAGTACTTC. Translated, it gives CSVEGGIQVLAQYF.

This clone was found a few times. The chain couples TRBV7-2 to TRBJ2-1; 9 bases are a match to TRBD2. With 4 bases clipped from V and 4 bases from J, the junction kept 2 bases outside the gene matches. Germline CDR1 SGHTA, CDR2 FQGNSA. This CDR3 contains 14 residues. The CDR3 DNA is TGTGCCAGCAGCTCAGGACTAGCGTACAATGAGCAGTTCTTC. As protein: CASSSGLAYNEQFF.

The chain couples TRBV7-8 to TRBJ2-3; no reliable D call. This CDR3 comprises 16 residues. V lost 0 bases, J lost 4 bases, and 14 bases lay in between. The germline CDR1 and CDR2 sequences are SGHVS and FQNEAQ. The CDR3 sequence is CASSLAGQYRADTQYF. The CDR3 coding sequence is TGTGCCAGCAGCTTAGCGGGTCAGTATCGTGCAGATACGCAGTATTTT.

The CDR3 reads CATSRAGSGGNYGYTF. The CDR3 DNA reads as TGTGCCACCAGCAGAGCAGGGTCAGGGGGGAACTATGGCTACACCTTC. The V gene is TRBV15, the J gene TRBJ1-2, with 7 bases identical to TRBD1. CDR3 size: 16 residues. Germline trimming cut 1 base from V and 2 bases from J; bases unmatched to any gene: 7. Germline V gene data show CDR1 as LNHNV and CDR2 as YYDKDF (reference sequence).

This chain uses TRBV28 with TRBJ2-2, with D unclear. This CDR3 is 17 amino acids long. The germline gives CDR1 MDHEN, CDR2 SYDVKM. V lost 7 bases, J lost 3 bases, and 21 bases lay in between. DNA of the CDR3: TGTGCCAGCAACCCCGCTGGGGTTTCGTCGTACACCGGGGAGCTGTTTTTT. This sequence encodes CASNPAGVSSYTGELFF.

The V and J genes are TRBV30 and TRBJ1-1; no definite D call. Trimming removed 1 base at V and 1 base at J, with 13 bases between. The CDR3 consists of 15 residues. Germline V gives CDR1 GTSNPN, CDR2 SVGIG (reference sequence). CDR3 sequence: CAWSGPLGANTEAFF. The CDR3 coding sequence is TGTGCCTGGAGTGGACCTCTTGGAGCGAACACTGAAGCTTTCTTT.

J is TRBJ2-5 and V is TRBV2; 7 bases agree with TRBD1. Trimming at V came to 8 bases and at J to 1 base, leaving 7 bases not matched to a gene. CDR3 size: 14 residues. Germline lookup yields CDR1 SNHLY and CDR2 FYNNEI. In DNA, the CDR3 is TGTGCCAGCGCGATTCGGGACAGCCAAGAGACCCAGTACTTC. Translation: CASAIRDSQETQYF.